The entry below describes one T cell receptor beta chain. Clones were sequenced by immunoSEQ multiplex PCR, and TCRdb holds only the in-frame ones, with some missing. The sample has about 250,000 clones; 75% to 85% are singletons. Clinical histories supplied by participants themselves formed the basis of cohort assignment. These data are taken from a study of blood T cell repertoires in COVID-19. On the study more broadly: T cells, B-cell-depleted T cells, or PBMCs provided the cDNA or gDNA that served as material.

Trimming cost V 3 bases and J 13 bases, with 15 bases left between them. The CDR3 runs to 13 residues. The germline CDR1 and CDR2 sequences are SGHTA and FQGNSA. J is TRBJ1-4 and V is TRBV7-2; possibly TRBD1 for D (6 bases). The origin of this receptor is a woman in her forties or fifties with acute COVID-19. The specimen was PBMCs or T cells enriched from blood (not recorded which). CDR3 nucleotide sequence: TGTGCCAGCAGCTTTCCTCAGGAAGGGGGACTGTTTTTT. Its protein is CASSFPQEGGLFF.